This T cell receptor (beta chain) is from a study of regulatory T cells in long-lasting Graves disease. This clonotype was seen a handful of times. Here the CDR3 omits its conserved ending phenylalanine or tryptophan, so a read error is the likely source. The DNA is left out, because the CDR3 cannot be placed on it with certainty; the CDR3 is given as TCRdb lists it. Time point given: newly diagnosed GD, antithyroid drugs for less than 3 months. The authors made the TCR library using RNA they extracted from PBMCs. Patients of an endocrinology department in Xi'an, China, were included. The CDR3 spans 12 residues, counting both ends. Germline loops: CDR1 SGHDN, CDR2 FVKESK. CDR3-region Arm-PCR and iRepertoire HTBI primers produced the TCR beta libraries. In TCRdb, the multiplex PCR reads were re-called with MiXCR into one record per CDR3 protein. The sample has about 350,000 distinct CDR3 sequences; under 20% are singletons.

The same specimen was also included in a second study, on T cells in Graves' hyperthyroidism and ophthalmopathy. In that study: RT-PCR in the first round (using the HTBI primer set) targeted the TCR CDR3.

The V and J genes are TRBV14 and TRBJ2-3; the table's D call, TRBD2, was not checked against the DNA. The specimen comprised peripheral blood mononuclear cells (PBMCs), sampled at new diagnosis, from a patient treated with antithyroid drugs. The sequence derives from a young woman with Graves disease. CDR3 in amino acids: CASSQVGPGEAL.